This TCR beta chain was profiled in a study of shared clonotypes between healthy human individuals (dated by TCRdb to 2018 to 2020). In terms of the full investigation: Two women and a few men aged 18 to 49 years were included in the cohort. To estimate repertoire size and how much clonotype sharing occurs between individuals, the study deeply sequenced the blood TCR repertoires of several healthy adults. Libraries were prepared and TCR repertoires were sequenced by different laboratories using diverse techniques, in order to increase sequencing depth and limit assay-specific biases. For each donor, CD4 naive and CD4 memory were each given three plates, CD8 naive was given two plates, and CD8 memory was given one plate. Per donor, leukapheresis produced somewhere between about 0.94 and 9 billion PBMCs.

Healthy HIV-negative adults with no recently reported acute infections or vaccinations were included as donors. Every donor was a Caucasian adult residing in Nashville, Tennessee, USA. CD4+ T cells were enriched by magnetic negative selection; naive cells were then positively selected on CD45RA, and the negative fraction formed the memory subset. After blood collection by leukapheresis, PBMCs were isolated using Ficoll-Histopaque density gradient centrifugation and then cryopreserved in the vapor phase of liquid nitrogen. Purity and quantity of every magnetically sorted T cell population were checked by analytical flow cytometry. Genomic DNA was isolated from every sorted fraction and measured by UV absorbance on a Nanodrop 2000c. The research as a whole found: Across several donors, approximately 4.9% of naive CD4, more than 3% of naive CD8, 2.3% of memory CD4, and under 0.45% of memory CD8 clonotypes were shared. Higher generation probabilities were observed for clonotypes shared by all four sorted-subset donors than for non-shared clonotypes. Rarefaction of sorted-subset datasets indicated incomplete sequencing despite the large sequencing depth. Estimated clonotype richness was generally larger for naive than for memory subsets. Only blood was sampled, and tissue TCR repertoires likely differ from those in blood. Pairwise subsampling led to the expectation that sequencing depth would affect the degree of clonotype sharing among donors. Because the study included only a small number of donors, the genetic and exposure-history diversity represented was limited.

Trimming takes 0 bases from V and 2 bases from J, and the germline ends sit 12 bases apart. The germline V gene sets CDR1 to SGHRS and CDR2 to YFSETQ. The CDR3 spans 15 residues, from the cysteine through the phenylalanine. The read is trimmed to its CDR3 DNA, 45 bases read in frame from base 1. TCR CDR3 regions were amplified from genomic DNA by multiplex PCR using the deep immunoSEQ assay. Extracted genomic DNA from each cell subset was spread evenly across all wells of several immunoSEQ 96-well plates, with each plate serving as a replicate. For sorted subsets, approximately 0.2 ug of genomic DNA, equivalent to 30,000 or so T cell genomes, went into each replicate PCR. Purified libraries were measured with a Qubit 3.0 fluorometer, size-checked on a Bioanalyzer 2100, and measured again with the KAPA Library Quantification kit. Every immunoSEQ 96-well plate was sequenced on a dedicated single-read 150-cycle Illumina NextSeq 550 flow cell. On the study's bioinformatics: The immunoSEQ output contained only junctional sequences without quality scores, so filtering could not match that applied to full-length reads. Sequences were annotated with PyIR, a Python wrapper for IgBLAST v1.9, and V/J genes and CDR3 were assigned using IMGT germline references. Reads with weak V/J assignments (E-value above 1e-6), missing CDR3, stop codons, out-of-frame junctions, or ambiguous translated residues were removed. A V3J clonotype was defined by an identical inferred V gene, J gene, and CDR3 amino acid sequence. The percentage overlap between two repertoires was calculated by dividing the number of shared unique clonotypes by the size of the smaller repertoire. Three approaches were used to assess repertoire richness: RTK rarefaction, the Chao1 estimator, and Recon v2.1 estimates of unobserved clonotypes. Generation probabilities for all TCRbeta clonotypes obtained by the gDNA method from a few donors were computed using OLGA. Imported from immuneACCESS, the table was reduced by TCRdb to in-frame sequences with V and J called. These copies leave out some clones; in studies compared against another copy, an unresolved V gene accounts for under half, and the cause of the remainder is not known. The V and J calls and clone size were taken over from that table, and D and trimming were inferred from the DNA. The sample table records millions of clones; around nine tenths of these occur just once. Clones ranked in the top ten supply roughly 0.14% of the sample.

Comments on this clone: This receptor's antigen is unknown. No much larger clone exists at a distance of one base, and base qualities are not known.

The receptor comes from a man younger than 35 in good health. This receptor chain uses TRBV5-1 and TRBJ2-7; no D gene call is confident. Sequencing input: naive CD4+ T cells sorted from blood. The cell subset or site label, read with the paper, signifies: CD45RA+ positively selected. The DNA is TGCGCCAGCAGCTTGGTGGGTGCCTCGGCCTACGAGCAGTACTTC. It encodes CASSLVGASAYEQYF.